What follows are 5 T cell receptor beta chains derived from one specimen sequenced in a study of blood T cell repertoires in COVID-19. Sequencing used immunoSEQ multiplex PCR; TCRdb keeps in-frame clones, though not all of them. The sample lists some 290,000 clones, 85% to 90% occurring once. Sequences were obtained from peripheral blood. The receptors here all came from a woman in her twenties or thirties with COVID-19, enrolled during active disease.

The chain links TRBV27 to TRBJ2-3, with 7 positions matching TRBD2. The CDR3 spans 16 residues. Germline V gene sequence: CDR1 MNHEY, CDR2 SMNVEV (reference sequence). The trim removed 8 bases at V and 3 bases at J, leaving 14 bases unmatched. CDR3 coding DNA: TGTGCCAGCGTTGGGCCCCGGGGGGACTTGACAGATACGCAGTATTTT. Protein: CASVGPRGDLTDTQYF.

This chain uses TRBV18 with TRBJ2-7, with a possible D match to TRBD1 (6 bases). The CDR3 spans 14 residues. Germline loops: CDR1 KGHSH, CDR2 LQKENI. V was clipped by 2 bases and J by 5 bases, with 13 bases between them. The CDR3: CASSPMPGVNEQYF. The CDR3 DNA reads as TGTGCCAGCTCACCAATGCCAGGGGTGAACGAGCAGTACTTC.

This clone was observed once. The chain uses TRBV18 and TRBJ1-4; D might be TRBD1 (5 bases). Germline loops: CDR1 KGHSH, CDR2 LQKENI. CDR3 size: 14 residues. Trimming removed 3 bases at V and 1 base at J, with 6 bases between. CDR3 nucleotide sequence: TGTGCCAGCTCACCCCAGGGAACTAATGAAAAACTGTTTTTT. It is translated as CASSPQGTNEKLFF.

The rearrangement links TRBV7-7 to TRBJ1-3, with 8 bases aligning to TRBD1. The germline V gene has CDR1 SSHAT and CDR2 FNYEAQ (reference sequence). CDR3 length: 13 residues. Trimming took 5 bases from V and 8 from J; bases not matched to a gene: 5. The DNA of the CDR3 is TGTGCCAGCAGCGCCGACAGGGGAGACACCATATATTTT. It yields the protein CASSADRGDTIYF.

The V gene is TRBV5-8, the J gene TRBJ1-5; D is perhaps TRBD1 (5 bases). The V gene's germline CDR1 is SGHTS and CDR2 YDEGEE. Trimming took 0 bases from V and 2 from J, leaving 12 bases between them. The length of the CDR3 is 16 residues. The CDR3 sequence is CASSLEVGGRNQPQHF. The CDR3 nucleotides read TGTGCCAGCAGCTTGGAAGTCGGGGGTCGCAATCAGCCCCAGCATTTT.